Below, one T cell receptor beta chain is given with its context. Antigen specificity is unknown. The sample is drawn from a study of OX40 agonist ivuxolimab in advanced cancers. Study results and caveats: Patients with a partial response at 0.1-3.0 mg/kg had among the lowest clonal expansion.

The CDR3 consists of 17 residues. The germline V gene encodes CDR1 ENHRY and CDR2 SYGVKD. With 3 bases clipped from V and 8 bases from J, the junction kept 14 bases outside the gene matches. Sequencing used immunoSEQ multiplex PCR; TCRdb keeps in-frame clones, though not all of them. The sample consists of more than 11,000 clones, 77% of them appearing once. The starting material was CD4+ or CD8+ T cells sorted from blood, obtained in a trial of the OX40 agonist ivuxolimab. The clonotype was recovered from an adult with an advanced solid tumor such as melanoma, head and neck, liver or kidney cancer. The J gene is TRBJ2-1, the V gene TRBV10-3; TRBD1 aligns across 9 bases. For the CDR3, the DNA is TGTGCCATCAGTGATTTACAGGGGGCCGTGGGTATCGATGAGCAGTTCTTC. Amino acid sequence: CAISDLQGAVGIDEQFF.